The 32 T cell receptor beta chains below all came from one sample that was sequenced in a study of cytomegalovirus exposure and HLA in healthy donors. This PCR relied on a set of 60 Vbeta primers and 13 Jbeta primers. Profiling relied on immunoSEQ multiplex PCR, and the TCRdb table lists in-frame clones only, not all of them. This sample has some 76,000 clones, with 86% found just once. Material for sequencing was PBMCs. Receptors were obtained from a woman under 40 in good health and CMV-seronegative.

The rearrangement uses TRBV5-8 and TRBJ1-2; 11 bases are shared with TRBD1. With V trimmed by 4 bases and J by 7 bases, 6 bases remained unmatched. The CDR3 runs 14 residues. Per germline, CDR1 SGHTS and CDR2 YDEGEE. The CDR3 sequence: CASSPGDRGVGYTF. CDR3 DNA: TGTGCCAGCAGCCCCGGGGACAGGGGGGTTGGCTACACCTTC.

The CDR3 nucleotides are TGTGCCAGCAGTTTAAGAGGGCCTGGAAACACCATATATTTT. The encoded protein is CASSLRGPGNTIYF. This chain joins TRBV27 and TRBJ1-3; D call uncertain. V shed 2 bases and J shed 2 bases, with 7 bases lying between them. CDR1 MNHEY and CDR2 SMNVEV come from the germline V gene (reference sequence). This CDR3 has 14 amino acids.

The J gene is TRBJ2-3, the V gene TRBV6-1; D unclear. Deletions cut 3 bases from V and 2 bases from J, with 12 bases between. The CDR3 has 15 amino acids. The germline CDR1 and CDR2 sequences are MNHNS and SASEGT. CDR3 loop: CASSDGYGSTDTQYF. Here the CDR3 DNA reads TGTGCCAGCAGTGACGGTTACGGGTCCACAGATACGCAGTATTTT.

Only a few counts were recorded for this clone. The chain is built from TRBV10-3 and TRBJ2-1; the D gene is possibly TRBD1 (7 bases). Germline V lookup: CDR1 ENHRY, CDR2 SYGVKD. V lost 4 bases, J lost 5 bases, and 15 bases lay in between. The CDR3 extends over 15 amino acids. CDR3 in amino acids: CAISGRQGGHNEQFF. CDR3 coding DNA: TGTGCCATCAGTGGAAGACAGGGAGGACACAATGAGCAGTTCTTC.

The chain has TRBV5-8 and TRBJ2-7; D is perhaps TRBD1 (6 bases). The germline V and J ends were trimmed by 0 bases and 2 bases, with 6 bases remaining between them. CDR1 and CDR2 (germline): SGHTS, YDEGEE. This CDR3 is built from 13 residues. The CDR3 protein is CASSLDRAYEQYF. CDR3 coding DNA: TGTGCCAGCAGCTTGGACAGGGCCTACGAGCAGTACTTC.

CDR3 sequence reads: CASSLGQALAHGYTF. The CDR3 DNA reads TGTGCCAGCAGTTTGGGGCAGGCATTGGCTCATGGCTACACCTTC. The V gene is TRBV28, the J gene TRBJ1-2; the D gene is possibly TRBD1 (5 bases). CDR1 MDHEN and CDR2 SYDVKM come from the germline V gene. Between the trimmed V and J ends, which lost 3 bases and 6 bases, there was a span of 17 bases. The length of the CDR3 is 15 residues.

V and J are TRBV7-8 and TRBJ1-5, with TRBD1 identical over 7 bases. Trimming at V came to 4 bases and at J to 5 bases, leaving 11 bases not matched to a gene. Per germline, CDR1 SGHVS and CDR2 FQNEAQ. The CDR3 has 16 residues. The CDR3 DNA sequence: TGTGCCAGCAGCTCATTACAGGGGACAGCCGATCAGCCCCAGCATTTT. Amino acids: CASSSLQGTADQPQHF.

J is TRBJ1-5 and V is TRBV28; D is ambiguous. V was clipped by 5 bases and J by 9 bases, with 8 bases between them. The CDR3 is 11 residues long. Per germline, CDR1 MDHEN and CDR2 SYDVKM. This chain's CDR3 is CASSKLGPQHF. CDR3 bases: TGTGCCAGCAGTAAACTAGGGCCCCAGCATTTT.

The rearrangement links TRBV5-6 to TRBJ1-2; no clear D. In germline, CDR1 is SGHDT, CDR2 YYEEEE. The CDR3 totals 12 residues. Trimming removed 5 bases from V and 5 bases from J, with 10 bases in between. The CDR3 nucleotides read TGTGCCAGCAGGGAGCCGGGTTATGGCTACACCTTC. Its protein is CASREPGYGYTF.

In this sample, this clone turned up once. The chain employs TRBV7-9 and TRBJ2-7, with D perhaps matching TRBD2 (6 bases). Looked up from germline, CDR1 is SEHNR and CDR2 is FQNEAQ (reference sequence). The V gene lost 2 bases and the J gene lost 6 bases, with 14 bases spanning the gap. The length of the CDR3 is 14 residues. The CDR3 protein is CASSLSSGWTEQYF. CDR3 in DNA: TGTGCCAGCAGCTTATCCAGCGGGTGGACCGAGCAGTACTTC.

With respect to this clone: A read error may produce the germline difference seen at one junction end. The chain carries TRBV18 and TRBJ1-3; the D is unclear. Germline V gene lookup returns CDR1 KGHSH and CDR2 LQKENI. The CDR3 contains 15 residues. CDR3 sequence: CASAPTHNSGNTIYF. The CDR3 DNA is TGTGCCAGCGCACCTACACACAACTCTGGAAACACCATATATTTT.

This clone has more than one count but fewer than ten. V usage is TRBV6-5 and J usage is TRBJ1-1; D may be TRBD1 (5 bases). Germline assignment: CDR1 MNHEY and CDR2 SVGAGI. Between the trimmed V and J ends, which lost 6 bases and 6 bases, there was a span of 17 bases. CDR3 length: 14 residues. CDR3 sequence (DNA): TGTGCCAGCAGCCGATCAGGGCCGAGAGCTGAAGCTTTCTTT. Translation gives CASSRSGPRAEAFF.

This chain joins TRBV10-2 and TRBJ2-5, with 7 bases matching TRBD2. After removal of 9 bases from V and 0 bases from J, the junction contained 7 bases not matched to a gene. Germline V gene data show CDR1 as WSHSY and CDR2 as SAAADI. This CDR3 comprises 14 residues. Here the CDR3 reads CASRGTTYQETQYF. As DNA, the CDR3 is TGCGCCAGTCGCGGGACTACGTACCAAGAGACCCAGTACTTC.

This sequence joins TRBV9 and TRBJ2-5; the match to TRBD2 covers 11 bases. With V trimmed by 7 bases and J by 1 base, 6 bases remained unmatched. The CDR3 contains 15 residues. Germline values: CDR1 SGDLS, CDR2 YYNGEE. For the CDR3, the DNA is TGTGCCAGCGCCAAACTAGCGGGAGCCCAAGAGACCCAGTACTTC. Encoded protein: CASAKLAGAQETQYF. The entire variable domain, with the rest obtained from reference TRBV9 and TRBJ2-5, is as follows: DSGVTQTPKHLITATGQRVTLRCSPRSGDLSVYWYQQSLDQGLQFLIQYYNGEERAKGNILERFSAQQFPDLHSELNLSSLELGDSALYFCASAKLAGAQETQYFGPGTRLLVL.

This clone occurred a few times. This chain links TRBV19 with TRBJ2-3; possible D gene TRBD1, 6 bases. V was clipped by 7 bases and J by 6 bases, with 8 bases between them. The CDR3 is 11 amino acids. Per germline, CDR1 LNHDA and CDR2 SQIVND (reference sequence). The CDR3, as DNA: TGTGCCAGTAAAGGACAGGATACGCAGTATTTT. Residues: CASKGQDTQYF.

Note on this clone: The sample has other DNA sequences that encode this CDR3 too. This chain connects TRBV4-2 to TRBJ1-1; 9 nucleotides line up with TRBD1. V shed 0 bases and J 11 bases; nucleotides not matched to a gene: 7. The CDR3 is made up of 14 amino acids. Per germline, CDR1 LGHNA and CDR2 YNFKEQ. CDR3 sequence (DNA): TGTGCCAGCAGCCAAGATAGTCAAGACAGGGGGGCTTTCTTT. This encodes CASSQDSQDRGAFF.

The chain joins TRBV5-4 to TRBJ2-7, with TRBD2 identical over 15 bases. With V trimmed by 3 bases and J by 3 bases, 4 bases remained unmatched. The CDR3 consists of 16 residues. Germline CDR1 and CDR2: SGHNT and YYREEE (reference sequence). CDR3 in amino acids: CASSSGLAGGFYEQYF. The CDR3 DNA sequence: TGTGCCAGCAGCTCGGGACTAGCGGGAGGATTCTACGAGCAGTACTTC.

The J gene is TRBJ2-5, the V gene TRBV6-1, with D uncertain. V lost 3 bases and J lost 2, with 4 bases in between. The germline gives CDR1 MNHNS, CDR2 SASEGT. The CDR3 is 12 residues long. The CDR3 DNA is TGTGCCAGCAGTGAGCAGCAAGAGACCCAGTACTTC. It encodes CASSEQQETQYF.

The chain is built from TRBV20-1 and TRBJ2-1; D is possibly TRBD2 (5 bases). Germline values: CDR1 DFQATT, CDR2 SNEGSKA (reference sequence). The CDR3 has 10 residues. V was pared by 7 bases and J by 9 bases, with 10 bases between. The CDR3: CSGGSGEQFF. The CDR3 DNA is TGCAGTGGAGGGTCGGGTGAGCAGTTCTTC.

The chain recombines TRBV27 with TRBJ2-3; D gene unclear. Germline-derived CDR1 and CDR2 are MNHEY and SMNVEV (reference sequence). CDR3 length equals 13 residues. V lost 10 bases, J lost 4 bases, and 15 bases lay in between. This chain's CDR3 is CATARSIPDTQYF. The CDR3 coding sequence is TGTGCCACCGCTAGGAGTATTCCAGATACGCAGTATTTT.

This sequence joins TRBV20-1 and TRBJ2-2; maybe TRBD1 (5 bases). The V gene's germline CDR1 is DFQATT and CDR2 SNEGSKA (reference sequence). The CDR3 totals 11 residues. V was shortened by 6 bases and J by 4 bases, with 6 bases between the two germline ends. Written as DNA, the CDR3 is TGCAGTGCACAGGCCACCGGGGAGCTGTTTTTT. It is translated as CSAQATGELFF.

This chain links TRBV9 with TRBJ2-2; TRBD2 might be the D (6 bases). Germline CDR1 reads SGDLS; CDR2 reads YYNGEE. This CDR3 region has 15 residues. V lost 0 bases to trimming and J lost 4 bases, with 10 bases between them. CDR3 sequence (DNA): TGTGCCAGCAGCGTAGGTGGGGGGAGCACCGGGGAGCTGTTTTTT. As protein: CASSVGGGSTGELFF.

This chain uses TRBV6-5 with TRBJ2-5; D not resolved. V lost 3 bases and J 1 base, leaving 12 bases between the germline ends. The CDR3 is made up of 15 amino acids. CDR1 is MNHEY, CDR2 SVGAGI, per germline. The CDR3 DNA sequence: TGTGCCAGCAGTTATGCCGGTCTCTCCCAAGAGACCCAGTACTTC. It encodes CASSYAGLSQETQYF.

The chain has TRBV19 and TRBJ1-2; maybe TRBD1 (5 bases). V lost 3 bases to trimming and J lost 5 bases, with 25 bases between them. The CDR3 loop spans 18 amino acids. Per the germline V gene, CDR1 is LNHDA and CDR2 is SQIVND (reference sequence). Written as DNA, the CDR3 is TGTGCCAGTAGTATTAAAAGCGGGGACGGCCCGGAGTGGTATGGCTACACCTTC. Protein product: CASSIKSGDGPEWYGYTF.

The chain combines TRBV5-1 with TRBJ2-3; a possible D gene is TRBD1 (6 bases). The CDR3 extends over 14 amino acids. Trimming took off 1 base at V and 1 base at J, with 7 bases between the two ends. CDR1 is SGHRS, CDR2 YFSETQ, per germline. The CDR3 loop is CASSLSGGTDTQYF. For the CDR3, the DNA is TGCGCCAGCAGCTTGTCAGGGGGCACAGATACGCAGTATTTT.

The V call is TRBV27, the J call TRBJ2-7; 8 positions match TRBD1. There are 13 residues in the CDR3. Trimming took 3 bases from V and 4 from J; bases not matched to a gene: 2. Per germline, CDR1 MNHEY and CDR2 SMNVEV (reference sequence). Here the CDR3 DNA reads TGTGCCAGCAGTTTTACAGGGGGATACGAGCAGTACTTC. As protein: CASSFTGGYEQYF.

The chain employs TRBV28 and TRBJ1-2, with D possibly being TRBD1 (6 bases). CDR3 size: 13 residues. Germline CDR1 is MDHEN and CDR2 is SYDVKM. The ends were cut back, 2 bases at V and 8 bases at J, with 12 bases in the middle. CDR3 residues: CASSLTGGLGYTF. Written as DNA, the CDR3 is TGTGCCAGCAGTTTAACGGGGGGCTTGGGCTACACCTTC.

To note about this clone: Other DNA sequences within the sample encode an identical CDR3. The chain links TRBV6-1 to TRBJ2-5; 11 bases match TRBD2. The CDR3 has 15 residues. V gave up 1 base and J gave up 2 bases; unmatched junction bases: 0. Germline CDR1 reads MNHNS; CDR2 reads SASEGT. The CDR3 DNA reads TGTGCCAGCAGTGAAGTAGCGGGGGGGCAAGAGACCCAGTACTTC. It codes for CASSEVAGGQETQYF.

The gene calls are TRBV11-2 and TRBJ2-5, with 7 bases aligning to TRBD2. Unmatched junction bases numbered 5, after V lost 3 bases and J lost 4 bases. This CDR3 is 14 amino acids long. Germline assignment: CDR1 SGHAT and CDR2 FQNNGV. The CDR3 loop is CASSLSSGLETQYF. CDR3 coding DNA: TGTGCCAGCAGCTTGAGTAGCGGGTTAGAGACCCAGTACTTC.

This clone has just a few counts. The chain couples TRBV4-1 to TRBJ1-5, with D possibly matching TRBD1 (6 bases). The CDR3 is 15 residues long. Germline CDR1 MGHRA, CDR2 YSYEKL. V lost 0 bases and J 6 bases, leaving 12 bases between the germline ends. The CDR3 loop is CASSQDDRPGQPQHF. CDR3 DNA sequence: TGCGCCAGCAGCCAAGATGACAGGCCAGGTCAGCCCCAGCATTTT.

Worth noting for this clone: An end of the junction does not agree with germline; a read error may underlie this. The CDR3 nucleotides are TGTTCCAGCAGCCTACAGGGCGCTGGGGCCAACGTCCTGACTTTC. Translating it yields CSSSLQGAGANVLTF. The gene calls are TRBV7-9 and TRBJ2-6, with D perhaps matching TRBD1 (6 bases). Germline V gene data show CDR1 as SEHNR and CDR2 as FQNEAQ (reference sequence). This CDR3 spans 15 amino acids.

The chain employs TRBV9 and TRBJ2-7; TRBD1 is a possible D gene (6 bases). Germline V gene lookup returns CDR1 SGDLS and CDR2 YYNGEE. The CDR3 consists of 13 residues. Deletions cut 4 bases from V and 8 bases from J, with 16 bases between. DNA for the CDR3: TGTGCCAGCAGCAAAGGAGACAGGTCCAAGCAGTACTTC. Translation: CASSKGDRSKQYF.